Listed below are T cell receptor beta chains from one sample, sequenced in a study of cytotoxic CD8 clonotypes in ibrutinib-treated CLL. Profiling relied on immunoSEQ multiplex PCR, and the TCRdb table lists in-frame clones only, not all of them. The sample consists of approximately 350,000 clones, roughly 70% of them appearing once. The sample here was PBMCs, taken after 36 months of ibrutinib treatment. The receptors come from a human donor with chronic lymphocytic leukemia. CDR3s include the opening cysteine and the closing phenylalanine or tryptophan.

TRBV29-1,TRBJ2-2,CSVEDRGYGELFF
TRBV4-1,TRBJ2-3,CASSWGPSGGTDTQYF
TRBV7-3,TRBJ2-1,CASSLKPSLAGVDNEQFF
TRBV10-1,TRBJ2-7,CASSPGDLDREQYF
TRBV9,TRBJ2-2,CASSVVGGSNTGELFF
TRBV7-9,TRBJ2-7,CASSVGVGYEQYF
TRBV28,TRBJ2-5,CASRRGGQGTETQYF
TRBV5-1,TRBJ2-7,CASSPGQGSSYEQYF
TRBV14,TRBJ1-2,CASSLINRGPFYGYTF
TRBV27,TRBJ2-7,CASRPPSGRTHEQYF
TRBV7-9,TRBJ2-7,CASSLTGEQYF
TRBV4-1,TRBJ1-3,CASSQEKGPSGNTIYF
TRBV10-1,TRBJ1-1,CANPGGEAFF
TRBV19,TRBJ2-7,CASSIGGPHRAQSYEQYF
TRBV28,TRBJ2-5,CASSLVPGGDQETQYF
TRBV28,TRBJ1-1,CASSTKSWTKAFF
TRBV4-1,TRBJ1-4,CASSQDRQHDEKLFF
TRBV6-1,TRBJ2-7,CASSTDRGYEQYF